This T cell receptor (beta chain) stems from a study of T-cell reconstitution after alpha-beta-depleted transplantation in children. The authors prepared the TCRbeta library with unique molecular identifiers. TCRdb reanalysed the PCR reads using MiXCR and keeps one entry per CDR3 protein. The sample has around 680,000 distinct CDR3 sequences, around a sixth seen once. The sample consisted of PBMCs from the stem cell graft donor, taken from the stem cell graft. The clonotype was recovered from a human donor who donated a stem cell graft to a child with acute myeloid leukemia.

The DNA for the CDR3 is TGTGCCAGCAGCTTACCTCGGGGGGAGGCCAACTATGGCTACACCTTC. Protein: CASSLPRGEANYGYTF. The J gene is TRBJ1-2, the V gene TRBV7-8; TRBD1 is a possible D gene (5 bases). The germline gives CDR1 SGHVS, CDR2 FQNEAQ. Trimming took 2 bases from V and 2 from J, leaving 15 bases between them. This CDR3 has 16 residues.